This entry lists 15 T cell receptor beta chains sequenced from one sample in a study of T cell changes during pregnancy in multiple sclerosis. Libraries were prepared by immunoSEQ multiplex PCR; TCRdb keeps only in-frame clonotypes and omits some of them. The data show around 66,000 clones, with 90% to 95% seen just once and roughly 1.4% held by the top ten. The sequencing used peripheral blood, collected after pregnancy. Receptors originate from a female donor in good health, enrolled as a control in a pregnancy study.

The chain links TRBV11-2 to TRBJ2-7, with 10 bases that match TRBD2. CDR3 length: 15 amino acids. Germline CDR1 and CDR2: SGHAT and FQNNGV. The V and J ends lost 1 base and 4 bases, in that order; junction bases with no gene match: 4. The CDR3 sequence: CASSLVLAGGYEQYF. The CDR3 coding sequence is TGTGCCAGCAGCTTAGTGTTAGCGGGGGGATACGAGCAGTACTTC.

This chain uses TRBV7-2 with TRBJ1-3; weak D call: TRBD1 (5 bases). Germline V gene data show CDR1 as SGHTA and CDR2 as FQGNSA. The CDR3 has 15 residues. V gave up 0 bases and J gave up 0 bases, with 6 bases separating them. This chain's CDR3 is CASSLAGGSGNTIYF. CDR3 bases: TGTGCCAGCAGCTTAGCCGGGGGCTCTGGAAACACCATATATTTT.

The chain links TRBV19 to TRBJ1-1, with unresolved D. The CDR3 runs 15 residues. Trimming took off 4 bases at V and 0 bases at J, with 12 bases between the two ends. Germline assignment: CDR1 LNHDA and CDR2 SQIVND (reference sequence). Here the CDR3 DNA reads TGTGCCAGTAGTACCCGGGTTATAATGAACACTGAAGCTTTCTTT. It is translated as CASSTRVIMNTEAFF.

This clone appeared a few times. The chain links TRBV18 to TRBJ2-1; 7 bases agree with TRBD1. J lost 7 bases, V lost 6 bases, and 9 bases had no gene match. The CDR3 is 14 amino acids. Germline CDR1 KGHSH, CDR2 LQKENI. CDR3 DNA: TGTGCCAGCTCTCTATCGACAGGGTCGAATGAGCAGTTCTTC. Its translation is CASSLSTGSNEQFF.

The CDR3 DNA reads as TGTGCCAGCAGCGTTTCCTGGACAGTTTACAATGAGCAGTTCTTC. It encodes CASSVSWTVYNEQFF. This chain links TRBV9 with TRBJ2-1, with D possibly TRBD1 on 6 matching bases. This CDR3 has 15 amino acids. Trimming took off 2 bases at V and 4 bases at J, with 13 bases between the two ends. Germline assignment: CDR1 SGDLS and CDR2 YYNGEE.

The chain is built from TRBV7-9 and TRBJ2-7; D possibly corresponds to TRBD1 (6 bases). Between the trimmed V and J ends, which lost 5 bases and 5 bases, there was a span of 13 bases. Germline CDR1 and CDR2: SEHNR and FQNEAQ (reference sequence). CDR3 length: 13 residues. The DNA of the CDR3 is TGTGCCAGCAGCCCAACAGGGACCCACGAGCAGTACTTC. Its protein is CASSPTGTHEQYF.

The V and J genes are TRBV7-9 and TRBJ2-1; TRBD2 matches at 9 bases. The CDR3 length is 16 residues. Germline-derived CDR1 and CDR2 are SEHNR and FQNEAQ (reference sequence). Germline trimming cut 5 bases from V and 8 bases from J; bases unmatched to any gene: 13. The CDR3 loop reads CASSPPFGTSLDEQFF. The CDR3 bases are TGTGCCAGCAGCCCCCCGTTCGGGACTAGCTTGGATGAGCAGTTCTTC.

This clone was recorded once. The chain combines TRBV4-3 with TRBJ2-3; 12 bases are shared with TRBD2. V dropped 2 bases and J dropped 2; count of bases not matched to a gene: 11. The CDR3 has 19 amino acids. CDR1 and CDR2 (germline): LGHNA, YSLEER. In DNA, the CDR3 is TGCGCCAGCAGCCAACAGACTAGCGGGGGAGGTCTTGACACAGATACGCAGTATTTT. Amino acid sequence: CASSQQTSGGGLDTDTQYF.

The J gene is TRBJ1-1, the V gene TRBV6-6; tentative D call: TRBD1 (6 bases). Trimming removed 2 bases at V and 10 bases at J, with 23 bases between. The CDR3 consists of 16 residues. Germline values: CDR1 MNHNY, CDR2 SVGAGI (reference sequence). The CDR3 sequence is CASSYPYRRSGARAFF. The CDR3 DNA follows: TGTGCCAGCAGTTACCCCTATCGAAGATCAGGGGCAAGAGCTTTCTTT.

This chain uses TRBV5-8 with TRBJ1-1, with 8 bases lining up with TRBD1. The CDR3 sequence is 13 residues long. Germline V gene sequence: CDR1 SGHTS, CDR2 YDEGEE. V lost 9 bases and J lost 1; bases outside the gene matches: 5. CDR3 in DNA: TGTGCCAACCGGACAGGGCAGAACACTGAAGCTTTCTTT. This translates into CANRTGQNTEAFF. The full variable domain, completed using reference TRBV5-8 and TRBJ1-1, is EAGVTQSPTHLIKTRGQQATLRCSPISGHTSVYWYQQALGLGLQFLLWYDEGEERNRGNFPPRFSGRQFPNYSSELNVNALELEDSALYLCANRTGQNTEAFFGQGTRLTVV.

The chain joins TRBV18 to TRBJ2-1; D perhaps matches TRBD1 (5 bases). V dropped 3 bases and J dropped 10 bases, with 16 bases sitting between them. Germline CDR1 KGHSH, CDR2 LQKENI. The CDR3 totals 14 residues. The chain's CDR3 is CASSPDSPTAEQFF. The DNA for the CDR3 is TGTGCCAGCTCACCCGACTCGCCGACAGCGGAGCAGTTCTTC.

The chain is built from TRBV18 and TRBJ2-1, with TRBD2 identical over 14 bases. CDR1 and CDR2 from the germline V gene are KGHSH and LQKENI. The CDR3 totals 16 residues. With 6 bases clipped from V and 8 bases from J, the junction kept 9 bases outside the gene matches. CDR3 residues: CASSPSGTSGSDEQFF. In DNA form, the CDR3 reads TGTGCCAGCTCCCCCTCCGGGACTAGCGGGAGCGATGAGCAGTTCTTC.

The genes are TRBV7-2 and TRBJ2-3; D call uncertain. Per the germline V gene, CDR1 is SGHTA and CDR2 is FQGNSA. The CDR3 covers 17 residues. Between the trimmed V and J ends, which lost 2 bases and 0 bases, there was a span of 15 bases. CDR3 amino acids: CASSLRRRPFSTDTQYF. The CDR3 DNA reads as TGTGCCAGCAGCTTAAGAAGGAGACCATTTAGCACAGATACGCAGTATTTT. Full variable domain (missing parts from reference TRBV7-2 and TRBJ2-3): GAGVSQSPSNKVTEKGKDVELRCDPISGHTALYWYRQSLGQGLEFLIYFQGNSAPDKSGLPSDRFSAERTGGSVSTLTIQRTQQEDSAVYLCASSLRRRPFSTDTQYFGPGTRLTVL.

V gene TRBV7-2 combines with J gene TRBJ2-5, with TRBD2 matching 7 bases. CDR1 is SGHTA and CDR2 is FQGNSA in the germline V gene. The CDR3 spans 13 residues. The V gene end was trimmed by 2 bases and the J gene end by 5 bases; junction bases not matched to a gene: 2. The CDR3 loop is CASSLTGGETQYF. The DNA of the CDR3 is TGTGCCAGCAGCTTAACCGGGGGGGAGACCCAGTACTTC. The full variable domain, rest sourced from reference TRBV7-2 and TRBJ2-5, is GAGVSQSPSNKVTEKGKDVELRCDPISGHTALYWYRQSLGQGLEFLIYFQGNSAPDKSGLPSDRFSAERTGGSVSTLTIQRTQQEDSAVYLCASSLTGGETQYFGPGTRLLVL.

V is TRBV15 and J is TRBJ2-2; weak D call: TRBD1 (6 bases). Trimming stripped 5 bases from V and 6 bases from J, with 13 bases between. Germline V gene data show CDR1 as LNHNV and CDR2 as YYDKDF (reference sequence). The CDR3 is 14 amino acids. The CDR3 DNA sequence: TGTGCCACCAGCTTCTTACAGGGTCCCGGGGAGCTGTTTTTT. It translates to CATSFLQGPGELFF.